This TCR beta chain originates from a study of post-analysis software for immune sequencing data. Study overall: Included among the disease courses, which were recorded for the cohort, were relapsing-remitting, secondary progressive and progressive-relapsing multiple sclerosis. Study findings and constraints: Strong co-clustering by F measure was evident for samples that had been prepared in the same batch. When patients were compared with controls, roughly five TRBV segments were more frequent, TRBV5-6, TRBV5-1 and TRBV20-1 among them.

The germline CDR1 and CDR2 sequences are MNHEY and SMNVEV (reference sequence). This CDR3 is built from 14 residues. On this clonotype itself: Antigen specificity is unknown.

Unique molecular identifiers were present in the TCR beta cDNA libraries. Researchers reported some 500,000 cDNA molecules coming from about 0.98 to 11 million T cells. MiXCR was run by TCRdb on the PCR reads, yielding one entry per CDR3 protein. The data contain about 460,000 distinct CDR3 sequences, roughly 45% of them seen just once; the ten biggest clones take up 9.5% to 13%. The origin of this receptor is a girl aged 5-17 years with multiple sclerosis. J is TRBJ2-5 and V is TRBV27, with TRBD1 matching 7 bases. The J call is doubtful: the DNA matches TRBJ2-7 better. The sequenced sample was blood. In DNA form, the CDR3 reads TGTGCCAGCAGTCCTTGGACAGGTCTTTACGAGCAGTACTTC. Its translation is CASSPWTGLYEQYF.